This T cell receptor beta chain was sequenced during a study of blood T cell repertoires in COVID-19. The wider study: COVID-19 samples, acute and convalescent, were from the United States, Italy and Spain. PBMCs, B-cell-depleted T cells, or T cells were the source of the cDNA or gDNA that made up the material.

Losses at the gene ends were 1 base for V and 8 bases for J; bases not matched to a gene: 12. Germline V gene sequence: CDR1 MGHRA, CDR2 YSYEKL. CDR3 length equals 18 residues. Enrolment of Seattle patients took place during active infection, and they were followed longitudinally. Here immunoSEQ multiplex PCR was the method, and the copy in TCRdb shows in-frame clones only, minus some. The data show approximately 340,000 clones, roughly 90% seen once. The J gene is TRBJ2-1, the V gene TRBV4-1; 12 bases are shared with TRBD2. The specimen was peripheral blood. This receptor was identified in a man aged 30 to 39 with COVID-19, enrolled during active disease. CDR3 nucleotide sequence: TGCGCCAGCAGCCAAGGTCGAACTAGCGGGGGGTTTATCGATGAGCAGTTCTTC. Its translation is CASSQGRTSGGFIDEQFF.